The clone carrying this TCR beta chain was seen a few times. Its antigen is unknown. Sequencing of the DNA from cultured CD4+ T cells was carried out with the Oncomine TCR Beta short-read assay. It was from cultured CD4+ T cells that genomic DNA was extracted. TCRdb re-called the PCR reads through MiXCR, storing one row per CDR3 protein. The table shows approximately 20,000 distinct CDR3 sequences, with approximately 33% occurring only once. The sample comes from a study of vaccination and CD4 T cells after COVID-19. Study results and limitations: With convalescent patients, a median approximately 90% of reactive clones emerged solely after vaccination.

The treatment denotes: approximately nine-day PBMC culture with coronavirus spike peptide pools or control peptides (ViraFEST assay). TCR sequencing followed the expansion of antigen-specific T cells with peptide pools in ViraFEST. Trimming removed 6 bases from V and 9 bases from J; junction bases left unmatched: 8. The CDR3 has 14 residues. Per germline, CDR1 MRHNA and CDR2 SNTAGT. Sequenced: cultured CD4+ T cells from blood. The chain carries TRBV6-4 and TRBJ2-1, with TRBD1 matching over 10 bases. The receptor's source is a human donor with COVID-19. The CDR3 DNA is TGTGCCAGCAGCCGGGACAGGGGCTGGGGTGAGCAGTTCTTC. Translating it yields CASSRDRGWGEQFF.